A selection of T cell receptor beta chains follows, all from one sample in a study of T-cell memory formation after mild COVID-19. TCRdb ran MiXCR on the 5' RACE reads and lists one entry per CDR3 protein. The sample lists fewer than 700,000 distinct CDR3 sequences, more than 15% occurring once. Sequenced material: PBMCs or a T cell subset sorted from them (not recorded which). The receptors shown here come from an adult woman who had mild COVID-19 (a few samples of this study predate the infection). Cell type and time point are not known. Both conserved end residues are part of each CDR3. Fields, in order: CDR3 protein, CDR3 DNA, clone size, V gene, J gene, D gene. A D gene is named only where the DNA matches it firmly. Expanded clones get a size class; other rows say once, few or many, or leave the size out.

CASSQYDRGLPFF	TGTGCCAGCAGCCAGTACGACAGGGGGTTGCCTTTCTTT	NA	TRBV14	TRBJ1-1	TRBD1
CASSSAGTANTGELFF	TGTGCCAGCAGCTCGGCCGGGACAGCGAACACCGGGGAGCTGTTTTTT	NA	TRBV7-6	TRBJ2-2	TRBD1
CASSWPTGTSGRGTDTQYF	TGTGCCAGCAGCTGGCCTACCGGGACTAGCGGGAGGGGCACAGATACGCAGTATTTT	few	TRBV7-9	TRBJ2-3	TRBD2
CASSRDRGTGNQPQHF	TGTGCCAGTAGCCGTGACAGGGGGACTGGCAATCAGCCCCAGCATTTT	once	TRBV19	TRBJ1-5	TRBD1
CASSVVSGNTGELFF	TGTGCCAGCAGCGTAGTGTCAGGGAACACCGGGGAGCTGTTTTTT	NA	TRBV9	TRBJ2-2	NA
CASSLRAGDEQFF	TGCGCCAGCAGCCTACGAGCGGGAGATGAGCAGTTCTTC	NA	TRBV5-1	TRBJ2-1	TRBD2
CASSFAGHEQFF	TGTGCCAGCAGCTTTGCGGGGCATGAGCAGTTCTTC	many	TRBV7-2	TRBJ2-1	NA
CASSLGDGSPSSYEQYF	TGCGCCAGCAGCTTGGGGGACGGTTCCCCGAGCTCCTACGAGCAGTACTTC	few	TRBV5-1	TRBJ2-7	NA
CASSDRGRTDTQYF	TGTGCCAGCAGCGACAGGGGGCGCACAGATACGCAGTATTTT	many	TRBV4-2	TRBJ2-3	TRBD1
CASSLRVPEAFF	TGTGCCAGCAGTTTAAGGGTTCCTGAAGCTTTCTTT	few	TRBV12-3/TRBV12-4	TRBJ1-1	NA
CASSFGLAAAFF	TGTGCCAGCAGTTTCGGTCTGGCAGCGGCTTTCTTT	NA	TRBV12-3/TRBV12-4	TRBJ1-1	NA
CAWSVLGGREAFF	TGTGCCTGGAGTGTACTTGGAGGACGCGAAGCTTTCTTT	NA	TRBV30	TRBJ1-1	NA
CASSGLPDAKNIQYF	TGTGCCAGCAGCGGTCTCCCAGACGCGAAAAACATTCAGTACTTC	NA	TRBV5-4	TRBJ2-4	NA
CASSRSGGYYEQYF	TGTGCCAGCAGCCGGTCAGGGGGCTACTACGAGCAGTACTTC	few	TRBV14	TRBJ2-7	TRBD1
CSGIWTGGLGETQYF	TGCAGCGGGATTTGGACAGGGGGACTAGGAGAGACCCAGTACTTC	few	TRBV20-1	TRBJ2-5	TRBD1
CASRSDRYRNQPQHF	TGTGCCAGCAGATCAGACAGGTACCGCAATCAGCCCCAGCATTTT	few	TRBV28	TRBJ1-5	NA
CASSHPPRIGPTGSNQPQHF	TGTGCCAGCAGCCATCCTCCTCGGATCGGTCCCACTGGTAGCAATCAGCCCCAGCATTTT	NA	TRBV3-1	TRBJ1-5	NA
CSVEDLWDSYGYTF	TGCAGCGTTGAAGATCTTTGGGACAGCTATGGCTACACCTTC	NA	TRBV29-1	TRBJ1-2	TRBD1
CASSGTQGNGYTF	TGTGCCAGCAGCGGAACCCAGGGGAATGGCTACACCTTC	NA	TRBV9	TRBJ1-2	NA
CASSSLAGGTDTQYF	TGTGCCAGCAGCTCGCTAGCGGGGGGCACAGATACGCAGTATTTT	many	TRBV5-1	TRBJ2-3	TRBD2
CSAKFSGSSYNEQFF	TGCAGTGCTAAGTTTAGCGGGTCCTCCTACAATGAGCAGTTCTTC	few	TRBV20-1	TRBJ2-1	TRBD2
CASSQGTATGELFF	TGTGCCAGCAGCCAGGGGACAGCCACCGGGGAGCTGTTTTTT	NA	TRBV3-1	TRBJ2-2	TRBD1
CASRDRGRSGANVLTF	TGCGCCAGCAGGGACAGGGGCCGCTCTGGGGCCAACGTCCTGACTTTC	NA	TRBV5-1	TRBJ2-6	TRBD1
CASSQAMGLAGVYEQYF	TGCGCCAGCAGCCAAGCCATGGGACTAGCGGGGGTCTACGAGCAGTACTTC	NA	TRBV4-1	TRBJ2-7	TRBD2